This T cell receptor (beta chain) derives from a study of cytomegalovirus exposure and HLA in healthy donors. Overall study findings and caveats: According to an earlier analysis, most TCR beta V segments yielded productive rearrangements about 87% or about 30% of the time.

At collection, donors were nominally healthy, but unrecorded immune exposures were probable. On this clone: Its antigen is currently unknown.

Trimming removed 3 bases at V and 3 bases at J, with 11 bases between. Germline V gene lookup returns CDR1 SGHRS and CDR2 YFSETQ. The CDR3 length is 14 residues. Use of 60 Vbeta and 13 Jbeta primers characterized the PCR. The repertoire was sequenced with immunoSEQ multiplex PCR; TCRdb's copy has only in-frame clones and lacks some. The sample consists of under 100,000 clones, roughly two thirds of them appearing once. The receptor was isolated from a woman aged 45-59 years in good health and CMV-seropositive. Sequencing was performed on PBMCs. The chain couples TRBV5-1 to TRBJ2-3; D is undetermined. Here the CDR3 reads CASSWRSETDTQYF. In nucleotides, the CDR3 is TGCGCCAGCAGCTGGCGGAGTGAAACAGATACGCAGTATTTT. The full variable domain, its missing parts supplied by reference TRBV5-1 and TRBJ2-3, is KAGVTQTPRYLIKTRGQQVTLSCSPISGHRSVSWYQQTPGQGLQFLFEYFSETQRNKGNFPGRFSGRQFSNSRSEMNVSTLELGDSALYLCASSWRSETDTQYFGPGTRLTVL.